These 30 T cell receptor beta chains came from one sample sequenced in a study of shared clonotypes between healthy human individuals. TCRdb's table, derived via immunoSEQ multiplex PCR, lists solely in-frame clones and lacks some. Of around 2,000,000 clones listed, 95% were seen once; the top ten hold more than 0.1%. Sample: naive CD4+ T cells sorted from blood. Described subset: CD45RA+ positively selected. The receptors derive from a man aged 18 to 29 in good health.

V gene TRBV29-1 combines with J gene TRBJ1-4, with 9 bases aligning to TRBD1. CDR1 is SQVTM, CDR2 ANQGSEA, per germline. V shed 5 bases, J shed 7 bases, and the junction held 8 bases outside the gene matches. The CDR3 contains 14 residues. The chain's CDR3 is CSVLTQGAGEKLFF. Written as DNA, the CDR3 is TGCAGCGTTCTCACACAGGGGGCAGGTGAAAAACTGTTTTTT.

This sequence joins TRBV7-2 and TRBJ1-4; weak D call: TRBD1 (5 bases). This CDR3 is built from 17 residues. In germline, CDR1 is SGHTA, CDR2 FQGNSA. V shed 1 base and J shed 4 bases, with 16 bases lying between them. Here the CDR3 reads CASSLVWSTVNNEKLFF. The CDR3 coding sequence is TGTGCCAGCAGCTTAGTTTGGTCGACAGTCAATAATGAAAAACTGTTTTTT.

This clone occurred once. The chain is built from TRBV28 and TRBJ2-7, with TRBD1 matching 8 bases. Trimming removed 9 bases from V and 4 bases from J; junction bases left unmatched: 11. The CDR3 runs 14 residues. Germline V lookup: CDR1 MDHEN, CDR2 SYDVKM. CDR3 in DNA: TGTGCCAGTGGGGGGCGGACAGGGTCTTACGAGCAGTACTTC. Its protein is CASGGRTGSYEQYF. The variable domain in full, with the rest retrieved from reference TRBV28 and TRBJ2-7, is DVKVTQSSRYLVKRTGEKVFLECVQDMDHENMFWYRQDPGLGLRLIYFSYDVKMKEKGDIPEGYSVSREKKERFSLILESASTNQTSMYLCASGGRTGSYEQYFGPGTRLTVT.

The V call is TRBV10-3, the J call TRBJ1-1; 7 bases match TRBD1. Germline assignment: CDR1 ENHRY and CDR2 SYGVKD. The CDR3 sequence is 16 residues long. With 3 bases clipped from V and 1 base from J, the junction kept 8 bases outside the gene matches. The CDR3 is CAISDAPGQKNTEAFF. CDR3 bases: TGTGCCATCAGTGATGCGCCGGGACAGAAGAACACTGAAGCTTTCTTT.

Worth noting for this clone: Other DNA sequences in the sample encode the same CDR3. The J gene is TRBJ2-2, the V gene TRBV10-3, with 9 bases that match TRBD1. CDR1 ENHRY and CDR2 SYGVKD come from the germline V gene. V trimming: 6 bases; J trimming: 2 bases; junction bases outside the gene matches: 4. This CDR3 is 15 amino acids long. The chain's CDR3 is CAISPGQGNTGELFF. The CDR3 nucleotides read TGTGCCATCAGCCCGGGACAGGGAAACACCGGGGAGCTGTTTTTT.

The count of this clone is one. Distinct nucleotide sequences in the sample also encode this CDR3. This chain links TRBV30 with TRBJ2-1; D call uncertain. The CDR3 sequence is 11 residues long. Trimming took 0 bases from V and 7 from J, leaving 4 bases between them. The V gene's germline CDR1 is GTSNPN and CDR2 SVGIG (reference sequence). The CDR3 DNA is TGTGCCTGGAGTGTACGAAATGAGCAGTTCTTC. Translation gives CAWSVRNEQFF.

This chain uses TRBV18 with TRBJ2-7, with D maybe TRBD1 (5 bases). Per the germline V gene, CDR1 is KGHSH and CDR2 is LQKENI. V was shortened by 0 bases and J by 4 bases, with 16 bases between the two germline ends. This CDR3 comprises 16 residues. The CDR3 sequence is CASSPPPMTATYEQYF. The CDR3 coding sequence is TGTGCCAGCTCACCACCCCCGATGACAGCAACTTACGAGCAGTACTTC.

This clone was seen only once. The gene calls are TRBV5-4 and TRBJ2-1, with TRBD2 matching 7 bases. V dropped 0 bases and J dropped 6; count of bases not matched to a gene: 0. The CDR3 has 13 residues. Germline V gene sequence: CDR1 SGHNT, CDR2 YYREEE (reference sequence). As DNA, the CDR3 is TGTGCCAGCAGCTTGGGACTAGCCAATGAGCAGTTCTTC. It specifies CASSLGLANEQFF.

The CDR3 loop reads CASSLLIRLQQAGELEQYF. As DNA, the CDR3 is TGTGCCAGCAGCTTACTAATTCGCTTACAACAAGCGGGAGAGCTCGAGCAGTACTTC. This chain connects TRBV7-8 to TRBJ2-7; the match to TRBD2 covers 8 bases. CDR1 is SGHVS and CDR2 is FQNEAQ in the germline V gene. CDR3 size: 19 residues. V lost 2 bases to trimming and J lost 6 bases; unmatched junction nucleotides: 21. Drawing the rest from reference TRBV7-8 and TRBJ2-7, the complete variable domain is GAGVSQSPRYKVAKRGQDVALRCDPISGHVSLFWYQQALGQGPEFLTYFQNEAQLDKSGLPSDRFFAERPEGSVSTLKIQRTQQEDSAVYLCASSLLIRLQQAGELEQYFGPGTRLTVT.

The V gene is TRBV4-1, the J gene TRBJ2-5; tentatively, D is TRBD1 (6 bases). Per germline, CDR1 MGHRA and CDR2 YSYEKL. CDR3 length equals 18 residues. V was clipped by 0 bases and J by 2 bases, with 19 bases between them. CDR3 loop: CASSQEGSRGYIQETQYF. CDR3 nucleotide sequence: TGCGCCAGCAGCCAAGAAGGTAGTAGGGGGTATATTCAAGAGACCCAGTACTTC.

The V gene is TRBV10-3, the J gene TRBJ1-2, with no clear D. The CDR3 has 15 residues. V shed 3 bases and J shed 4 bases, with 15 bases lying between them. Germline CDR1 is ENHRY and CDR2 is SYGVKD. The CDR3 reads CAISEGAAERYGYTF. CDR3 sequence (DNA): TGTGCCATCAGTGAAGGAGCAGCTGAGCGCTATGGCTACACCTTC.

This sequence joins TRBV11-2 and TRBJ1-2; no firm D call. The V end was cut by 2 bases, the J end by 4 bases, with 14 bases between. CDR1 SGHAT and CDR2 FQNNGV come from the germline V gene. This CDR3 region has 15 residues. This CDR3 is CASSLSAGMVYGYTF. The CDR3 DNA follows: TGTGCCAGCAGCTTATCCGCAGGAATGGTCTATGGCTACACCTTC. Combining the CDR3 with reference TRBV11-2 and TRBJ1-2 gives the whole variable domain EAGVAQSPRYKIIEKRQSVAFWCNPISGHATLYWYQQILGQGPKLLIQFQNNGVVDDSQLPKDRFSAERLKGVDSTLKIQPAKLEDSAVYLCASSLSAGMVYGYTFGSGTRLTVV.

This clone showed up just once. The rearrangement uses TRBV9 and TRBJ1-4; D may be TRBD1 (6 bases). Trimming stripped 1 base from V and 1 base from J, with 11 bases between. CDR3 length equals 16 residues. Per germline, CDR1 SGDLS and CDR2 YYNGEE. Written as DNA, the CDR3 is TGTGCCAGCAGCGTATTGCAAGGGGGAACTAATGAAAAACTGTTTTTT. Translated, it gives CASSVLQGGTNEKLFF. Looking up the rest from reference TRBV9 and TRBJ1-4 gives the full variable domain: DSGVTQTPKHLITATGQRVTLRCSPRSGDLSVYWYQQSLDQGLQFLIQYYNGEERAKGNILERFSAQQFPDLHSELNLSSLELGDSALYFCASSVLQGGTNEKLFFGSGTQLSVL.

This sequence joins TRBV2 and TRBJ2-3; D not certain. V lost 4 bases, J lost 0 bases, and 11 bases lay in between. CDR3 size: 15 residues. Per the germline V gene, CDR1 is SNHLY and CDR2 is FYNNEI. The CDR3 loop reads CASSAAITSTDTQYF. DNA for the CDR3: TGTGCCAGCAGTGCGGCGATCACTAGCACAGATACGCAGTATTTT.

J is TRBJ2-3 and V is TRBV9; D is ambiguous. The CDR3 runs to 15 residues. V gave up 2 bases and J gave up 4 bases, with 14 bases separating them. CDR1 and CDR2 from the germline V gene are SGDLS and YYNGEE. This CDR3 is CASSVSSVIPDTQYF. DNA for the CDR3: TGTGCCAGCAGCGTTTCGTCAGTAATCCCAGATACGCAGTATTTT.

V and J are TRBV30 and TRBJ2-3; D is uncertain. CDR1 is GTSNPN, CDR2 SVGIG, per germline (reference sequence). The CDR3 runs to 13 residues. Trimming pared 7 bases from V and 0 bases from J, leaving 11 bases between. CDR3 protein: CASSGHSTDTQYF. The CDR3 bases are TGTGCCTCCTCCGGGCATAGCACAGATACGCAGTATTTT.

CDR3 nucleotides: TGTGCCAGCAGGTCTAGCGGGGGGGACGAGCAGTACTTC. Amino acids: CASRSSGGDEQYF. This chain links TRBV6-1 with TRBJ2-7, with TRBD2 matching 12 bases. V shed 6 bases and J 5 bases; nucleotides not matched to a gene: 2. The CDR3 is 13 residues long. Germline CDR1 and CDR2: MNHNS and SASEGT.

The CDR3 nucleotides are TGTGCCAGCAACAGCTTCGACGGAGGGCAGTTCTTC. This sequence encodes CASNSFDGGQFF. The V and J genes are TRBV6-1 and TRBJ2-1, with TRBD2 as a possible D gene (5 bases). The V and J ends lost 7 bases and 12 bases respectively, with 16 bases between them. Germline CDR1 MNHNS, CDR2 SASEGT. The CDR3 sequence is 12 residues long.

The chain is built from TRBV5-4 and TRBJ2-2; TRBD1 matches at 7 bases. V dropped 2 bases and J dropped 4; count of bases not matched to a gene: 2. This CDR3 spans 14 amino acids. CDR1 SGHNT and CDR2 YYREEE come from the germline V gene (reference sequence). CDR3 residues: CASSFDRATGELFF. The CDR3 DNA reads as TGTGCCAGCAGCTTTGACAGGGCCACCGGGGAGCTGTTTTTT.

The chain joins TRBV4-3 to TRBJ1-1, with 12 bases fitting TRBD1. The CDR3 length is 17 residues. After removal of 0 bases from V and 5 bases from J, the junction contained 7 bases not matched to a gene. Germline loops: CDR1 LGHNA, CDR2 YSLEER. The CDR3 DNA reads TGCGCCAGCAGCCAAGATGGGACAGGGGGCCGTAGGACTGAAGCTTTCTTT. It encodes CASSQDGTGGRRTEAFF.

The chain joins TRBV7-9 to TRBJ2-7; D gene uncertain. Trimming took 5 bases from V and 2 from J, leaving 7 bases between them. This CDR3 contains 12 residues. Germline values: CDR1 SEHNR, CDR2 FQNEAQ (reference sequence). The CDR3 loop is CASSDDTYEQYF. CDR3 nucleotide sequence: TGTGCCAGCAGCGATGACACCTACGAGCAGTACTTC.

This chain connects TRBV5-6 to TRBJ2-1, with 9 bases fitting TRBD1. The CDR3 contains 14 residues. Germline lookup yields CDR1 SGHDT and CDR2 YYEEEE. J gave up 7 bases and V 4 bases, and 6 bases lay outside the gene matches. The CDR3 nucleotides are TGTGCCAGCAGCCGTGGGACAGGGCTTAATGAGCAGTTCTTC. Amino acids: CASSRGTGLNEQFF.

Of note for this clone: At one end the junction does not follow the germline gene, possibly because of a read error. The CDR3 here is CASSPGQGREAQYF. DNA for the CDR3: TGCGCCAGCAGCCCCGGACAGGGAAGAGAGGCCCAGTACTTC. The J gene is TRBJ2-5, the V gene TRBV5-1; 8 bases are shared with TRBD1. Germline-derived CDR1 and CDR2 are SGHRS and YFSETQ. The CDR3 totals 14 residues.

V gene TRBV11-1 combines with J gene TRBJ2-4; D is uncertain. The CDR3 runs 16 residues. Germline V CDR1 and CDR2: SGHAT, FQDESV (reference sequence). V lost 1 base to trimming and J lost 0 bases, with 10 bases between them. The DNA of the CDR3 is TGTGCCAGCAGCTTAGAGGTCCTCGGAGCCAAAAACATTCAGTACTTC. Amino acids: CASSLEVLGAKNIQYF.

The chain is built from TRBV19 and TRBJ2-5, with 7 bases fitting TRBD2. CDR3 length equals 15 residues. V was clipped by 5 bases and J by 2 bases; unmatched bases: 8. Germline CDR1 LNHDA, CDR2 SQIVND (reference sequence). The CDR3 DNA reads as TGTGCCAGTAGTGCACCTAGGCGGGGGCAAGAGACCCAGTACTTC. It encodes CASSAPRRGQETQYF.

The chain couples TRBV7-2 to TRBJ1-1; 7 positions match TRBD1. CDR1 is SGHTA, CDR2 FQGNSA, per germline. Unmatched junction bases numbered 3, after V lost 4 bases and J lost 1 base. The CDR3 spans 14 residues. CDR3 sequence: CASSSDRPNTEAFF. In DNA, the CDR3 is TGTGCCAGCAGCTCGGACAGGCCGAACACTGAAGCTTTCTTT. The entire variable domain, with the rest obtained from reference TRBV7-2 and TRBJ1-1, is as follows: GAGVSQSPSNKVTEKGKDVELRCDPISGHTALYWYRQSLGQGLEFLIYFQGNSAPDKSGLPSDRFSAERTGGSVSTLTIQRTQQEDSAVYLCASSSDRPNTEAFFGQGTRLTVV.

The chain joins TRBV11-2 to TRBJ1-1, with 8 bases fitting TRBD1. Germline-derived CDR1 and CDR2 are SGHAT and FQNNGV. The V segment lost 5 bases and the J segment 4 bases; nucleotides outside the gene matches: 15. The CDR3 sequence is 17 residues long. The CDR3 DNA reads TGTGCCAGCAGCCCAGAGAGACAGGGGAGTGTAGGCACTGAAGCTTTCTTT. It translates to CASSPERQGSVGTEAFF.

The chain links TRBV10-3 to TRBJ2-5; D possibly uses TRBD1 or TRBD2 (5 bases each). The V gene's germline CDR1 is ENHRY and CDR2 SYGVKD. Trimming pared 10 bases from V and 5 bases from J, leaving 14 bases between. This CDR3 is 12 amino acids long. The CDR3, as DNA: TGTGCCACCGGCCGGGGCGAGGAGACCCAGTACTTC. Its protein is CATGRGEETQYF.

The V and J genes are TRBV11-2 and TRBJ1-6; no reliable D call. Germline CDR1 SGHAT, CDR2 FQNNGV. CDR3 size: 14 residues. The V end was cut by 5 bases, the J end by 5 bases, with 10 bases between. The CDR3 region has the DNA TGTGCCAGCAGCCTAACACGAAATAATTCACCCCTCCACTTT. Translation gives CASSLTRNNSPLHF.

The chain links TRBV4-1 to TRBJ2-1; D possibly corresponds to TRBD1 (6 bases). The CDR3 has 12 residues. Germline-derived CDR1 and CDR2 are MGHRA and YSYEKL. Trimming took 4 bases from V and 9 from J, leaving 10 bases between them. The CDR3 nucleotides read TGCGCCAGCAGCCTAGACAGGCGTGAGCAGTTCTTC. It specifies CASSLDRREQFF.